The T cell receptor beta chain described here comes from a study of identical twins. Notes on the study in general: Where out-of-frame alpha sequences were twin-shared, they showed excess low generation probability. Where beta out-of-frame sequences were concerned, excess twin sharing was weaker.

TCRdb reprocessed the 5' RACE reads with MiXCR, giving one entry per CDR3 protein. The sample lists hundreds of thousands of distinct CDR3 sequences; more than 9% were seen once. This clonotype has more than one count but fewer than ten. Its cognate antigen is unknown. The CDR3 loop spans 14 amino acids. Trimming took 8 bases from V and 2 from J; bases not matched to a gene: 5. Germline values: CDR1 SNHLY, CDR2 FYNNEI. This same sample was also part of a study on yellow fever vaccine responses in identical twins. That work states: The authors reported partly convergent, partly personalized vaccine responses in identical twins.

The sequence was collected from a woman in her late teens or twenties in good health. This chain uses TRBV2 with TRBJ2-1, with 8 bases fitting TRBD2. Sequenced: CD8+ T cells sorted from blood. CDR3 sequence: CASHIAGTYNEQFF. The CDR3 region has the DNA TGTGCCAGCCATATAGCGGGGACCTACAATGAGCAGTTCTTC.